These 18 T cell receptor beta chains were all obtained from the same sample, sequenced in a study of tumor and adjacent non-tumor tissue in lung cancer. This sample's RNA came from whole unsorted tissue. Distant lung tissue was collected more than 3 cm away from the tumor edge. TCRbeta libraries were built with three rounds of nested PCR, modified from ARM-PCR. TCRdb reprocessed the multiplex PCR reads with MiXCR, giving one entry per CDR3 protein. The profile shows 48,000 or so distinct CDR3 sequences, more than 55% of them singletons. Sequences were obtained from distant non-tumor lung tissue. These TCRs come from a woman in her sixties or seventies with non-small cell lung cancer.

The chain is built from TRBV29-1 and TRBJ2-5; D remains unclear. The germline CDR1 and CDR2 sequences are SQVTM and ANQGSEA. CDR3 length: 11 residues. The DNA of the CDR3 is TGCATCTGTGTGATCGGTGGGACCCAGTACTTC. This codes for CICVIGGTQYF. Drawing the rest from reference TRBV29-1 and TRBJ2-5, the complete variable domain is SAVISQKPSRDICQRGTSLTIQCQVDSQVTMMFWYRQQPGQSLTLIATANQGSEATYESGFVIDKFPISRPNLTFSTLTVSNMSPEDSSIYLCICVIGGTQYFGPGTRLLVL.

About this clonotype: An end of the junction does not agree with germline; a read error may underlie this. Here the CDR3 DNA reads TGCCCCAGCAGCCATCCGGGGCTAGCGGGAGAGCCGGGGCAAGAGACCCAGTATTTC. Its translation is CPSSHPGLAGEPGQETQYF. The chain combines TRBV4-1 with TRBJ2-5, with TRBD2 matching over 10 bases. The germline CDR1 and CDR2 sequences are MGHRA and YSYEKL. The CDR3 is 19 amino acids.

In the case of this clonotype: Compared with germline, one end of the junction differs, possibly owing to a read error. The chain combines TRBV6-5 with TRBJ1-2, with 8 bases aligning to TRBD1. The CDR3 totals 16 residues. The germline CDR1 and CDR2 sequences are MNHEY and SVGAGI. DNA of the CDR3: TGTACCAGCAGTTATCAAAGCGGGACAGGTCACTATGGCTACACCTTC. Amino acid sequence: CTSSYQSGTGHYGYTF.

Many counts were recorded for this clonotype. J is TRBJ1-6 and V is TRBV6-1; D is unclear. The germline V gene encodes CDR1 MNHNS and CDR2 SASEGT. There are 13 residues in the CDR3. The germline V and J ends were trimmed by 10 bases and 7 bases, with 14 bases remaining between them. The CDR3 sequence is CATAASLNSPLHF. The CDR3 region has the DNA TGTGCCACTGCTGCTTCGCTGAATTCACCCCTCCACTTT.

The chain recombines TRBV30 with TRBJ2-1, with 7 bases that match TRBD2. The CDR3 consists of 14 residues. The J segment lost 3 bases and the V segment lost 1 base, leaving 3 bases of the junction unmatched. Germline V gene lookup returns CDR1 GTSNPN and CDR2 SVGIG (reference sequence). The CDR3 coding sequence is TGTGCCTGGAGTGGGGAGGGAGGCTACAATGAGCAGTTCTTC. The encoded protein is CAWSGEGGYNEQFF.

A remark on this clonotype: Likely a read error: the CDR3 ends without its conserved phenylalanine or tryptophan. The chain combines TRBV11-1 with TRBJ2-1, with 8 bases lining up with TRBD2. Per the germline V gene, CDR1 is SGHAT and CDR2 is FQDESV (reference sequence). This CDR3 has 16 residues. The chain's CDR3 is CASSLALAGLYNDQFL. The CDR3 bases are TGTGCCAGCAGCTTAGCCCTAGCGGGCCTTTACAATGATCAGTTCCTC.

With regard to this clonotype: A much larger clone lies a single base off, so this may be a read error. The V and J genes are TRBV28 and TRBJ2-2, with TRBD1 identical over 8 bases. Germline assignment: CDR1 MDHEN and CDR2 SYDVKM. CDR3 length: 15 amino acids. The CDR3 nucleotides are TGTGCCAGCAGACTTGGACAGGGTGACACCGGGGAGCTGCTTTTT. Translation gives CASRLGQGDTGELLF.

This rearrangement joins TRBV20-1 to TRBJ1-3; D is ambiguous. This CDR3 is 10 amino acids long. The germline V gene encodes CDR1 DFQATT and CDR2 SNEGSKA (reference sequence). V dropped 7 bases and J dropped 1 base, with 2 bases sitting between them. CDR3 sequence (DNA): TGCAGTGATTCTGGAAACACCATATATTTT. Translating gives CSDSGNTIYF.

Ten or more counts support this clonotype. This chain connects TRBV6-6 to TRBJ2-2; D is tentatively TRBD1 or TRBD2 (6 bases each). The CDR3 consists of 15 residues. CDR1 MNHNY and CDR2 SVGAGI come from the germline V gene (reference sequence). V lost 4 bases, J lost 3 bases, and 12 bases lay in between. The chain's CDR3 is CASSSTGGDTGELFF. CDR3 in DNA: TGTGCCAGCAGTTCCACCGGGGGCGACACCGGGGAGCTGTTTTTT.

The rearrangement links TRBV11-3 to TRBJ2-1; D is unresolved. The CDR3 spans 13 residues. Trimming cost V 4 bases and J 4 bases, with 8 bases left between them. The V gene's germline CDR1 is SGHNT and CDR2 YENEEA. The chain's CDR3 is CASSSLTYNEQFF. The CDR3 coding sequence is TGTGCCAGCAGCTCTCTTACTTACAATGAGCAGTTCTTC.

Remarks on this clonotype: This may be a read error: a much more frequent sequence differs by one nucleotide. The conserved phenylalanine or tryptophan is not found at the CDR3 terminus, so this likely reflects a read error. This rearrangement joins TRBV6-5 to TRBJ2-1; TRBD2 is a possible D gene (5 bases). CDR1 is MNHEY, CDR2 SVGAGI, per germline. This CDR3 region has 12 residues. The V end was cut by 2 bases, the J end by 7 bases, with 6 bases between. CDR3 sequence (DNA): TGTGCCAGCAGTTACCGGGGAAATGAGCAGTTCTCC. Its translation is CASSYRGNEQFS.

On this clonotype itself: This clone may be a read error of a much larger clone one base away. The rearrangement links TRBV5-1 to TRBJ2-1, with 8 positions matching TRBD2. The CDR3 is made up of 17 amino acids. The germline V gene has CDR1 SGHRS and CDR2 YFSETQ. The CDR3, as DNA: TGCGCCAACAGCTTGATACCTCCGGGACTAGAAGCGGATGAGCAGTTCTTC. Translation gives CANSLIPPGLEADEQFF.

This clonotype was picked up many times. V is TRBV6-2 or TRBV6-3 and J is TRBJ2-2; the match to TRBD1 covers 7 bases. The CDR3 length is 17 residues. Germline V CDR1 and CDR2: MNHEY, SVGEGT. V lost 5 bases and J lost 5; bases outside the gene matches: 14. CDR3 nucleotide sequence: TGTGCCAGCAGTCCCCCCAGGGGGATAAGAAGTACCGGGGAGCTGTTTTTT. Protein: CASSPPRGIRSTGELFF.

This clonotype has a count of ten or more. The CDR3, as DNA: TGTGCCACCAGTGATTGGAACACTGAAGCTTTCTTT. It is translated as CATSDWNTEAFF. V and J are TRBV24-1 and TRBJ1-1, with D uncertain. The germline V gene encodes CDR1 KGHDR and CDR2 SFDVKD. The CDR3 spans 12 residues. V lost 2 bases and J lost 1, with 1 base in between.

This clonotype showed up just a few times. The rearrangement links TRBV7-2 to TRBJ2-2, with 9 bases identical to TRBD2. CDR3 length: 15 residues. Trimming cost V 4 bases and J 5 bases; bases outside gene matches: 5. Germline V lookup: CDR1 SGHTA, CDR2 FQGNSA. CDR3 nucleotides: TGTGCCAGCAGCTCGCGGGAGGGCGGAACCGGGGAGCTGTTTTTT. Its protein is CASSSREGGTGELFF.

This clonotype was picked up many times. The chain has TRBV6-5 and TRBJ1-1; D is unclear. Deletions cut 0 bases from V and 1 base from J, with 18 bases between. This CDR3 region has 18 residues. Per germline, CDR1 MNHEY and CDR2 SVGAGI. The CDR3 loop is CASSYSRVRTRGNTEAFF. The CDR3 DNA sequence: TGTGCCAGCAGTTACTCTAGGGTCAGGACCCGGGGGAACACTGAAGCTTTCTTT.

At least ten counts were recorded for this clonotype. The chain combines TRBV29-1 with TRBJ2-5; 15 positions agree with TRBD2. The CDR3 runs to 18 residues. V shed 1 base, J shed 4 bases, and the junction held 10 bases outside the gene matches. Germline V gene lookup returns CDR1 SQVTM and CDR2 ANQGSEA. CDR3 amino acids: CSVEGRGLAGGLGETQYF. CDR3 coding DNA: TGCAGCGTTGAAGGCCGTGGACTAGCGGGAGGGTTGGGAGAGACCCAGTACTTC.

Turning to this clonotype: A single base separates this from a much larger clone, so it may be a read error. The V and J genes are TRBV28 and TRBJ2-1; 10 bases match TRBD2. The CDR3 has 15 residues. J gave up 4 bases and V 6 bases, and 6 bases lay outside the gene matches. Germline V CDR1 and CDR2: MDHEN, SYDVKM. CDR3 in DNA: TGTGCCAGCAGATTTCTAGCGGGAGTGTACAATGAGCAGTTCTTC. This codes for CASRFLAGVYNEQFF.